The 30 T cell receptor beta chains below were found in one sample sequenced in a study of OX40 agonist ivuxolimab in advanced cancers. Profiling relied on immunoSEQ multiplex PCR, and the TCRdb table lists in-frame clones only, not all of them. In the table there are 77,000 or so clones, 65% to 85% of which are singletons. Sequences were derived from CD4+ or CD8+ T cells sorted from blood, sampled in a trial of the OX40 agonist ivuxolimab. The receptor source for this set is an adult with an advanced solid tumor such as melanoma, head and neck, liver or kidney cancer.

The V and J genes are TRBV25-1 and TRBJ1-4, with D unresolved. Germline V gives CDR1 MGHDK, CDR2 SYGVNS. This CDR3 has 14 residues. V was cut by 2 bases and J by 4 bases, with 8 bases left in between. The CDR3 region has the DNA TGTGCCAGCAGTGAAAACGGGTATAATGAAAAACTGTTTTTT. It codes for CASSENGYNEKLFF. The whole variable domain, remainder taken from reference TRBV25-1 and TRBJ1-4, is EADIYQTPRYLVIGTGKKITLECSQTMGHDKMYWYQQDPGMELHLIHYSYGVNSTEKGDLSSESTVSRIRTEHFPLTLESARPSHTSQYLCASSENGYNEKLFFGSGTQLSVL.

The genes are TRBV11-2 and TRBJ2-3; 16 bases match TRBD2. V trimming: 1 base; J trimming: 3 bases; junction bases outside the gene matches: 7. The germline V gene has CDR1 SGHAT and CDR2 FQNNGV. There are 19 residues in the CDR3. Written as DNA, the CDR3 is TGTGCCAGCAGCTTAGGAGGGACTAGCGGGGGGGCCCGGACAGATACGCAGTATTTT. Amino acid sequence: CASSLGGTSGGARTDTQYF.

V and J are TRBV13 and TRBJ2-2; D may be TRBD1 (5 bases). Germline-derived CDR1 and CDR2 are PRHDT and FYEKMQ (reference sequence). CDR3 length: 16 amino acids. V was trimmed by 3 bases and J by 6 bases, leaving 17 bases between them. Written as DNA, the CDR3 is TGTGCCAGCAGCTTTGTGACAGCGCTCTTCTCCGGGGAGCTGTTTTTT. This translates into CASSFVTALFSGELFF.

The CDR3 DNA follows: TGCGCCAGCAGTCGAGTGGGCAGCCCGAGCTCCTACGAGCAGTACTTC. The encoded protein is CASSRVGSPSSYEQYF. The chain recombines TRBV4-1 with TRBJ2-7; D is unresolved. In germline, CDR1 is MGHRA, CDR2 YSYEKL. Trimming stripped 6 bases from V and 0 bases from J, with 18 bases between. The CDR3 sequence is 16 residues long.

The V gene is TRBV5-1, the J gene TRBJ2-3; D may match TRBD1 or TRBD2 (5 bases each). The CDR3 consists of 14 residues. The V gene's germline CDR1 is SGHRS and CDR2 YFSETQ. Trimming removed 5 bases at V and 2 bases at J, with 12 bases between. CDR3 DNA sequence: TGCGCCAGCAGGAGAGGGGTTTCCACAGATACGCAGTATTTT. This codes for CASRRGVSTDTQYF.

This clone was counted only a few times. The chain combines TRBV9 with TRBJ1-1, with a tentative D call TRBD1 (6 bases). This CDR3 comprises 13 residues. Trimming left V 3 bases short and J 7 bases short, with 13 bases between. Germline assignment: CDR1 SGDLS and CDR2 YYNGEE. CDR3 in DNA: TGTGCCAGCAGCGCAGGGGATAGTGGTGAAGCTTTCTTT. It codes for CASSAGDSGEAFF.

The rearrangement links TRBV6-6 to TRBJ2-7, with a tentative D call TRBD1 (6 bases). V gave up 6 bases and J gave up 5 bases, with 20 bases separating them. CDR3 length equals 15 residues. CDR1 MNHNY and CDR2 SVGAGI come from the germline V gene (reference sequence). Written as DNA, the CDR3 is TGTGCCAGCAGGCAACAGGGCTTTGAGTTCCACGAGCAGTACTTC. It is translated as CASRQQGFEFHEQYF.

The chain employs TRBV27 and TRBJ1-5; D call uncertain. Germline V gene lookup returns CDR1 MNHEY and CDR2 SMNVEV (reference sequence). CDR3 length: 15 residues. V was trimmed by 3 bases and J by 6 bases, leaving 15 bases between them. The CDR3, as DNA: TGTGCCAGCAGTTTCCGCAGGCGGTCGGGTCAGCCCCAGCATTTT. Residues: CASSFRRRSGQPQHF.

This chain connects TRBV11-2 to TRBJ2-1; no clear D gene. The germline V and J ends were trimmed by 4 bases and 8 bases, with 12 bases remaining between them. The CDR3 has 13 residues. Germline values: CDR1 SGHAT, CDR2 FQNNGV. The CDR3 region is CASSSFLHDEQFF. CDR3 nucleotides: TGTGCCAGCAGCTCCTTTCTACACGATGAGCAGTTCTTC.

In its sample, this clone was seen a few times. V usage is TRBV7-3 and J usage is TRBJ2-3; TRBD2 aligns across 8 bases. The CDR3 has 18 residues. Germline V gene lookup returns CDR1 SGHTA and CDR2 FQGTGA. Germline trimming cut 5 bases from V and 2 bases from J; bases unmatched to any gene: 15. Here the CDR3 reads CASSRSIAKRGTTDTQYF. In DNA, the CDR3 is TGTGCCAGCAGCCGAAGTATAGCAAAGCGGGGGACCACAGATACGCAGTATTTT.

CDR3 region: CASSRDRWDEKLFF. The CDR3 DNA reads as TGTGCCAGCAGCCGGGACAGGTGGGATGAAAAACTGTTTTTT. J is TRBJ1-4 and V is TRBV5-5; 8 positions match TRBD1. The CDR3 is 14 amino acids. The V and J ends lost 4 bases and 6 bases, in that order; junction bases with no gene match: 5. CDR1 SGHKS and CDR2 YYEKEE come from the germline V gene (reference sequence).

The chain is built from TRBV7-9 and TRBJ1-2; D unclear. V dropped 3 bases and J dropped 0 bases, with 11 bases sitting between them. The CDR3 sequence is 15 residues long. The germline V gene encodes CDR1 SEHNR and CDR2 FQNEAQ (reference sequence). This CDR3 is CASSFQVEANYGYTF. The CDR3 region has the DNA TGTGCCAGCAGCTTTCAGGTAGAAGCTAACTATGGCTACACCTTC. The whole variable domain, remainder taken from reference TRBV7-9 and TRBJ1-2, is DTGVSQNPRHKITKRGQNVTFRCDPISEHNRLYWYRQTLGQGPEFLTYFQNEAQLEKSRLLSDRFSAERPKGSFSTLEIQRTEQGDSAMYLCASSFQVEANYGYTFGSGTRLTVV.

CDR3 region: CASSGTSGTTGELFF. In nucleotides, the CDR3 is TGCGCCAGCAGCGGAACTAGCGGTACCACCGGGGAGCTGTTTTTT. The chain couples TRBV5-1 to TRBJ2-2; 8 bases are shared with TRBD2. The CDR3 extends over 15 amino acids. The V gene's germline CDR1 is SGHRS and CDR2 YFSETQ. The V gene end was trimmed by 4 bases and the J gene end by 4 bases; junction bases not matched to a gene: 6.

This chain links TRBV5-1 with TRBJ2-7, with D perhaps matching TRBD1 or TRBD2 (5 bases each). Germline CDR1 SGHRS, CDR2 YFSETQ. The ends were cut back, 0 bases at V and 3 bases at J, with 13 bases in the middle. The CDR3 runs 15 residues. The CDR3 DNA reads TGCGCCAGCAGCTTGGTGGGACCGATGAACTACGAGCAGTACTTC. As protein: CASSLVGPMNYEQYF.

The V call is TRBV11-3, the J call TRBJ2-2; maybe TRBD2 (6 bases). V lost 2 bases and J lost 4, with 14 bases in between. The CDR3 spans 16 residues. Germline V gene sequence: CDR1 SGHNT, CDR2 YENEEA. This CDR3 reads CASSLMAGILTGELFF. The CDR3 DNA is TGTGCCAGCAGCTTAATGGCGGGAATACTCACCGGGGAGCTGTTTTTT.

The V call is TRBV9, the J call TRBJ2-1; a possible D gene is TRBD2 (5 bases). Trimming left V 2 bases short and J 7 bases short, with 10 bases between. CDR3 size: 13 residues. CDR1 is SGDLS and CDR2 is YYNGEE in the germline V gene. CDR3 residues: CASSVRAENEQFF. The CDR3 bases are TGTGCCAGCAGCGTCAGAGCGGAGAATGAGCAGTTCTTC.

The chain recombines TRBV19 with TRBJ2-1; possibly TRBD2 for D (5 bases). This CDR3 comprises 13 residues. Trimming took off 5 bases at V and 5 bases at J, with 10 bases between the two ends. Germline loops: CDR1 LNHDA, CDR2 SQIVND (reference sequence). The CDR3 region has the DNA TGTGCCAGTAGTTTGGACTTTCACAATGAGCAGTTCTTC. Its protein product is CASSLDFHNEQFF.

This chain uses TRBV7-2 with TRBJ1-2, with D perhaps TRBD1 (6 bases). Trimming pared 2 bases from V and 5 bases from J, leaving 15 bases between. The germline V gene has CDR1 SGHTA and CDR2 FQGNSA. CDR3 length: 15 residues. The CDR3 protein is CASSLSSRGKYGYTF. CDR3 nucleotides: TGTGCCAGCAGCTTATCATCCAGGGGAAAGTATGGCTACACCTTC.

This clone was found a few times. V is TRBV5-1 and J is TRBJ1-2; D is unclear. The germline V gene encodes CDR1 SGHRS and CDR2 YFSETQ. The CDR3 sequence is 14 residues long. The V and J ends lost 0 bases and 4 bases respectively, with 10 bases between them. CDR3 protein: CASSLEDRGYGYTF. CDR3 nucleotide sequence: TGCGCCAGCAGCTTGGAAGATCGCGGCTATGGCTACACCTTC.

The chain's CDR3 is CASSPGTGVYQPQHF. The CDR3 coding sequence is TGTGCCAGCAGTCCCGGGACAGGGGTGTATCAGCCCCAGCATTTT. The chain employs TRBV11-2 and TRBJ1-5; 10 positions agree with TRBD1. V gave up 6 bases and J gave up 5 bases; unmatched junction bases: 7. Per germline, CDR1 SGHAT and CDR2 FQNNGV. The CDR3 covers 15 residues.

There are a few counts of this clone. This CDR3 reads CASSGYEGQPQHF. The CDR3 DNA sequence: TGTGCCAGTAGTGGATATGAGGGTCAGCCCCAGCATTTT. V gene TRBV19 combines with J gene TRBJ1-5; D is unclear. The germline V and J ends were trimmed by 5 bases and 6 bases, with 11 bases remaining between them. Germline CDR1 reads LNHDA; CDR2 reads SQIVND (reference sequence). This CDR3 has 13 amino acids.

The V and J genes are TRBV6-1 and TRBJ1-6; no clear D. The germline CDR1 and CDR2 sequences are MNHNS and SASEGT. The V end lost 2 bases, the J end lost 8 bases, and 4 bases lay between the germline ends. CDR3 size: 12 residues. The CDR3 protein is CASSEQDSPLHF. Here the CDR3 DNA reads TGTGCCAGCAGTGAACAAGATTCACCCCTCCACTTT.

This rearrangement joins TRBV30 to TRBJ1-1, with a possible D match to TRBD1 (5 bases). Per germline, CDR1 GTSNPN and CDR2 SVGIG (reference sequence). Deletions cut 2 bases from V and 8 bases from J, with 12 bases between. The CDR3 sequence is 12 residues long. The CDR3 protein is CAWSSTGLEAFF. In DNA, the CDR3 is TGTGCCTGGAGTTCAACGGGGCTGGAAGCTTTCTTT.

The chain is built from TRBV18 and TRBJ2-5, with D hard to call. This CDR3 has 12 amino acids. The germline gives CDR1 KGHSH, CDR2 LQKENI. Trimming pared 2 bases from V and 2 bases from J, leaving 3 bases between. DNA for the CDR3: TGTGCCAGCTCACCAGCGCAAGAGACCCAGTACTTC. This gives the protein CASSPAQETQYF.

V and J are TRBV7-9 and TRBJ1-2, with D unclear. Germline CDR1 reads SEHNR; CDR2 reads FQNEAQ (reference sequence). The CDR3 spans 14 residues. Trimming took off 1 base at V and 8 bases at J, with 14 bases between the two ends. The CDR3 loop is CASSLDGHLAGYTF. For the CDR3, the DNA is TGTGCCAGCAGCTTAGATGGGCACCTTGCGGGCTACACCTTC.

This clone was observed a handful of times. V and J are TRBV4-1 and TRBJ1-2; the match to TRBD1 covers 9 bases. The junction had 10 bases not matched to a gene; V was cut back by 3 bases and J by 5 bases. This CDR3 region has 16 residues. Germline V lookup: CDR1 MGHRA, CDR2 YSYEKL. In DNA, the CDR3 is TGCGCCAGCAGCCACCTCCGGGGACAGGGAGAGTATGGCTACACCTTC. It encodes CASSHLRGQGEYGYTF.

This chain connects TRBV9 to TRBJ1-6; no firm D call. The CDR3 is made up of 13 amino acids. Germline CDR1 SGDLS, CDR2 YYNGEE. Trimming cost V 3 bases and J 6 bases, with 7 bases left between them. This chain's CDR3 is CASSDGINSPLHF. CDR3 in DNA: TGTGCCAGCAGCGATGGAATTAATTCACCCCTCCACTTT.

This chain joins TRBV30 and TRBJ1-2; D is unclear. The CDR3 length is 13 residues. V was shortened by 0 bases and J by 2 bases, with 7 bases between the two germline ends. CDR1 and CDR2 from the germline V gene are GTSNPN and SVGIG (reference sequence). As DNA, the CDR3 is TGTGCCTGGAGTGTAAGTCAAAACTATGGCTACACCTTC. As protein: CAWSVSQNYGYTF.

V gene TRBV5-4 combines with J gene TRBJ1-4; no definite D call. This CDR3 region has 15 residues. Germline V gene data show CDR1 as SGHNT and CDR2 as YYREEE (reference sequence). The V end lost 5 bases, the J end lost 8 bases, and 19 bases lay between the germline ends. The CDR3 bases are TGTGCCAGCAGTTCAGGAAGGACCTCGGGGGAAAAACTGTTTTTT. Translated: CASSSGRTSGEKLFF. The full variable domain, in which reference TRBV5-4 and TRBJ1-4 provide the parts outside the CDR3, is ETGVTQSPTHLIKTRGQQVTLRCSSQSGHNTVSWYQQALGQGPQFIFQYYREEENGRGNFPPRFSGLQFPNYSSELNVNALELDDSALYLCASSSGRTSGEKLFFGSGTQLSVL.

The chain combines TRBV19 with TRBJ1-1; TRBD1 agrees at 7 bases. The germline gives CDR1 LNHDA, CDR2 SQIVND (reference sequence). The CDR3 runs 15 residues. The V gene end was trimmed by 8 bases and the J gene end by 1 base; junction bases not matched to a gene: 10. The CDR3 spells CASRYQGDSNTEAFF. The CDR3 nucleotides read TGTGCCAGTCGTTACCAGGGGGATTCGAACACTGAAGCTTTCTTT.